This is a list of T cell receptor beta chains from one sample in a study of blood T cells in healthy people across ages. Using its own MiXCR run on the 5' RACE reads, TCRdb lists one record per CDR3 protein. The sample comprises about 800,000 distinct CDR3 sequences, 20% to 25% of which are singletons, and approximately 3.7% rests with the top ten. These data are also associated with another study on T cells of mothers and their children.

Sequencing was done on a sample of blood. The receptor source for this set is a boy between 10 and 17 years old in good health. Both conserved end residues are part of each CDR3. D genes are given only for firm matches. Clone size is shown for a subset of rows, as once, few, many or a class of expanded clone.

clone_size j_call d_call v_call cdr3_aa cdr3_nt
few TRBJ2-2 . TRBV19 CASSIWAGELFF TGTGCCAGTAGTATATGGGCCGGGGAGCTGTTTTTT
few TRBJ2-7 . TRBV20-1 CSARDNLAYEQYF TGCAGTGCCCGGGACAACTTAGCCTACGAGCAGTACTTC
. TRBJ2-7 . TRBV20-1 CSARYSSSSTYEQYF TGCAGTGCTAGATATAGCTCTAGCAGCACCTACGAGCAGTACTTC
. TRBJ1-3 . TRBV29-1 CSVDRGGNTIYF TGCAGCGTTGACCGGGGAGGAAACACCATATATTTT
. TRBJ2-3 TRBD2 TRBV7-8 CASSLLAGGLVSDTQYF TGTGCCAGCAGCTTACTAGCGGGAGGGCTGGTCTCAGATACGCAGTATTTT
. TRBJ2-7 TRBD2 TRBV6-2/TRBV6-3 CASSYQGLAGEYEQYF TGTGCCAGCAGTTACCAGGGACTAGCGGGAGAATACGAGCAGTACTTC
. TRBJ2-1 . TRBV28 CASSLSLVSYNEQFF TGTGCCAGCAGTTTATCTTTGGTCTCCTACAATGAGCAGTTCTTC
. TRBJ2-3 . TRBV20-1 CSATHSGTDTQYF TGCAGTGCCACTCACTCGGGCACAGATACGCAGTATTTT
few TRBJ2-1 . TRBV9 CASRFSIQFF TGTGCCAGCAGGTTTTCGATTCAGTTCTTC
once TRBJ2-3 . TRBV7-2 CASSLNARSTDTQYF TGTGCCAGCAGCTTAAACGCCAGGAGCACAGATACGCAGTATTTT
. TRBJ2-3 TRBD1 TRBV12-3/TRBV12-4 CASSRDRGVDTQYF TGTGCCAGCAGTCGGGACAGGGGTGTGGATACGCAGTATTTT
few TRBJ2-7 . TRBV20-1 CSARDSRLEGISEQYF TGCAGTGCTAGAGATTCCCGACTAGAGGGTATCAGCGAGCAGTACTTC
. TRBJ2-3 TRBD2 TRBV20-1 CSARGLAGDSDTQYF TGCAGTGCTAGGGGTCTGGCGGGAGACTCAGATACGCAGTATTTT
. TRBJ2-3 . TRBV5-5 CASSLDDRGRGTDTQYF TGTGCCAGCAGCTTGGATGATCGGGGGCGAGGCACAGATACGCAGTATTTT
few TRBJ1-4 . TRBV4-3 CASSQDGGSNEKLFF TGCGCCAGCAGCCAAGATGGGGGGTCTAATGAAAAACTGTTTTTT
. TRBJ2-1 TRBD1 TRBV7-3 CASSMTGANYNEQFF TGTGCCAGCAGCATGACAGGGGCGAACTACAATGAGCAGTTCTTC
few TRBJ2-1 TRBD1 TRBV12-3/TRBV12-4 CASSVSQGAGSYNEQFF TGTGCCAGCAGTGTCTCTCAGGGGGCGGGCTCCTACAATGAGCAGTTCTTC
few TRBJ2-7 . TRBV6-2/TRBV6-3 CASSYPTDLREQYF TGTGCCAGCAGTTACCCGACGGACCTTCGCGAGCAGTACTTC
. TRBJ1-2 TRBD1 TRBV29-1 CSVEEIPGQVYGYTF TGCAGCGTTGAAGAAATTCCGGGACAGGTCTATGGCTACACCTTC
. TRBJ2-1 . TRBV11-2 CASSFREEIF TGTGCCAGCAGCTTCCGGGAAGAGATCTTC